The sequence of this T cell receptor (beta chain) was determined in a study of blood T cell repertoires in COVID-19. The CDR3 runs to 14 residues. CDR1 and CDR2 from the germline V gene are MDHEN and SYDVKM. Unmatched junction bases numbered 1, after V lost 5 bases and J lost 1 base. Here immunoSEQ multiplex PCR was the method, and the copy in TCRdb shows in-frame clones only, minus some. The sample contains approximately 290,000 clones, roughly four fifths of which appear only once. The TCR was taken from a person aged 70 to 85 with COVID-19, enrolled during active disease. The V call is TRBV28, the J call TRBJ2-7; 11 nucleotides agree with TRBD2. Sequencing used peripheral blood. CDR3 loop: CASSRTSGSYEQYF. CDR3 DNA sequence: TGTGCCAGCAGTCGGACTAGCGGGTCCTACGAGCAGTACTTC.